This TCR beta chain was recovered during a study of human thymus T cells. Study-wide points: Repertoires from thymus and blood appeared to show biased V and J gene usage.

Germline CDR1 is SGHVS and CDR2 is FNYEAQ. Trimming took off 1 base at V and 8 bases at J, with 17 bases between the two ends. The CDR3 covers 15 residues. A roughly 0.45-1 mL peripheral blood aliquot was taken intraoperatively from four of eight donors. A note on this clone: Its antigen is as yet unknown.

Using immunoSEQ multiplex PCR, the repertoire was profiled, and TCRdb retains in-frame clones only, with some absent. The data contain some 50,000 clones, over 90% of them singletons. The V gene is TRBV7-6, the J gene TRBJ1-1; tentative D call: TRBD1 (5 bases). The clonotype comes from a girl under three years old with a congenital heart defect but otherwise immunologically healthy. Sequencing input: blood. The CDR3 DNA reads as TGTGCCAGCAGCTTAGGGGTAAACCAGCGGGGGGAAGCTTTCTTT. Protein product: CASSLGVNQRGEAFF. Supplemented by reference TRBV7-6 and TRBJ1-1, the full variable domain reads GAGVSQSPRYKVTKRGQDVALRCDPISGHVSLYWYRQALGQGPEFLTYFNYEAQQDKSGLPNDRFSAERPEGSISTLTIQRTEQRDSAMYRCASSLGVNQRGEAFFGQGTRLTVV.